This section outlines one TCR beta chain sequence together with its context. The data were taken from a study of blood T cell repertoires in COVID-19. Study processing details: Researchers report that nucleated cell counts were estimated from reference gene primer amplification. TCRdb keeps only in-frame clones here, not all; method: immunoSEQ multiplex PCR. V and J calls and clone size are those listed in that table; D and trimming were worked out from the DNA. The data hold about 260,000 clones, with 70% to 90% observed a single time. Germline V gene data show CDR1 as SGHRS and CDR2 as YFSETQ. The CDR3 is 17 residues long. J gave up 5 bases and V 0 bases, and 10 bases lay outside the gene matches.

This clonotype was obtained from a human donor in a cohort sampled during active COVID-19. The genes are TRBV5-1 and TRBJ1-2; 10 positions agree with TRBD1. The sequenced sample consisted of peripheral blood. CDR3 in DNA: TGCGCCAGCAGCTTGGAAGGGACAGGGGCCTCGGGGTATGGCTACACCTTC. Its translation: CASSLEGTGASGYGYTF.